This T cell receptor (beta chain) was sequenced for a study of cytomegalovirus exposure and HLA in healthy donors. Across the whole study: The approximately 120 validation repertoires used the same platform as the roughly 620 first-cohort repertoires, a later analysis reported. Study-wide points: It was 160 or so TCR beta chains that were listed as cytomegalovirus-associated. Published work reported that the classifier diagnosed cytomegalovirus status with high specificity and sensitivity. According to a later analysis, TCR clusters from the first cohort tended to co-occur in the 120 or so validation repertoires.

The assay was immunoSEQ multiplex PCR, and TCRdb's table has in-frame clones only and misses some. The data hold 100,000 to 150,000 clones, with roughly 89% observed a single time. Remarks on this clone: What it recognizes is unknown.

The sequence came from a woman aged 18-29 years in good health and CMV-seronegative. The sample comprised PBMCs.

The CDR3 DNA sequence: TGTGCCAGCAGCTTGTGGACAGGGGCCACTGAAGCTTTCTTT. Translation: CASSLWTGATEAFF. The chain uses TRBV5-5 and TRBJ1-1; 9 bases line up with TRBD1. The germline gives CDR1 SGHKS, CDR2 YYEKEE (reference sequence). Unmatched junction bases numbered 2, after V lost 1 base and J lost 4 bases. The CDR3 totals 14 residues.